This T cell receptor (beta chain) was sequenced for a study of blood T cell repertoires in COVID-19. About the research overall: The United States, Italy and Spain were the sources of the acute and convalescent COVID-19 samples. PBMCs, B-cell-depleted T cells, or T cells were the source of the cDNA or gDNA that made up the material.

In the authors' methods: Counts of nucleated cells, estimated from reference gene primer amplification, were obtained. The assay was immunoSEQ multiplex PCR, and TCRdb's table has in-frame clones only and misses some. V, J and clone size are taken as reported in that table, and D and trimming were inferred from the DNA itself. This table has 130,000 to 150,000 clones, under 90% appearing once. The V gene's germline CDR1 is KGHDR and CDR2 SFDVKD. The V end lost 4 bases, the J end lost 6 bases, and 21 bases lay between the germline ends. The CDR3 runs to 17 residues. This receptor was taken from a woman over 75 in a cohort sampled during active or convalescent COVID-19. The V and J genes are TRBV24-1 and TRBJ2-1, with D tentatively TRBD1 (6 bases). The source material was peripheral blood. The CDR3 bases are TGTGCCACCAGTGACAACCGACGGGACAATCCGGCCAATGAGCAGTTCTTC. Translating it yields CATSDNRRDNPANEQFF.